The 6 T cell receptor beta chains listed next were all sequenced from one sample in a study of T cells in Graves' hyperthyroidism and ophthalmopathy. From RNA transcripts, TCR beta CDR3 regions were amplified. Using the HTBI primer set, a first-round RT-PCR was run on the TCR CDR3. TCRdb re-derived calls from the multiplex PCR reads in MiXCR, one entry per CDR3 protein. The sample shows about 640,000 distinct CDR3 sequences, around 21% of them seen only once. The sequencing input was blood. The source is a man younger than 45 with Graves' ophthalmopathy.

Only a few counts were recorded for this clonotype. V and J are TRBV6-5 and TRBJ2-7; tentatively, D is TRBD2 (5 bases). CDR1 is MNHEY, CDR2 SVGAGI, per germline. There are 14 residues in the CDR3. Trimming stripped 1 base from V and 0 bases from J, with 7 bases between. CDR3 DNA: TGTGCCAGCAGTTACTATGGGAGCTCCTACGAGCAGTACTTC. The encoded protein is CASSYYGSSYEQYF.

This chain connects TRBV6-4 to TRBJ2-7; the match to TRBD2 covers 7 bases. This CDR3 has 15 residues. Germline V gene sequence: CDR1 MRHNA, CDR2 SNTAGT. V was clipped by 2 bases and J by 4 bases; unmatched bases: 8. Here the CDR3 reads CASSDTRGGRYEQYF. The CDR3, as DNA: TGTGCCAGCAGTGACACAAGGGGCGGGAGATACGAGCAGTACTTC.

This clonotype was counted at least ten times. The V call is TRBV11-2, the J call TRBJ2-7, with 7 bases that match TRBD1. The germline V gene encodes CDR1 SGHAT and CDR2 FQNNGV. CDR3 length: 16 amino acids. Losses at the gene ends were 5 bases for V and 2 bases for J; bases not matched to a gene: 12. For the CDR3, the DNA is TGTGCCAGCAGCCTGCTCCCCGAGACAGGGACCTACGAGCAGTACTTC. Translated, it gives CASSLLPETGTYEQYF.

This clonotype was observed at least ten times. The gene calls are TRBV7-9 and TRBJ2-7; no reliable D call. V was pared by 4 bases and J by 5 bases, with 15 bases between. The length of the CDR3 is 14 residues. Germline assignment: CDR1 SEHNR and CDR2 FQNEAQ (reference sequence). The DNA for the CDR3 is TGTGCCAGCAGCTCCAGGTACAAATCGAACGAGCAGTACTTC. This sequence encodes CASSSRYKSNEQYF.

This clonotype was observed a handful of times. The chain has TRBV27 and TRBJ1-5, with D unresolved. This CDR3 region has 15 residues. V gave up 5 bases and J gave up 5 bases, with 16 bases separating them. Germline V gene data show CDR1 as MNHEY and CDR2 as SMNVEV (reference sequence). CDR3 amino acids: CASSPPGMRDQPQHF. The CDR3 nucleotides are TGTGCCAGCAGTCCCCCCGGGATGAGGGATCAGCCCCAGCATTTT.

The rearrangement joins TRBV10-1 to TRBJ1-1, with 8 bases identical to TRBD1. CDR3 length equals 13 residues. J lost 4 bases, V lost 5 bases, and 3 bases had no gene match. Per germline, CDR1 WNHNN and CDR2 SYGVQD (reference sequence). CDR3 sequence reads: CASSSRGRTEAFF. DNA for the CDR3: TGCGCCAGCAGTTCCAGGGGGCGCACTGAAGCTTTCTTT.